The 15 T cell receptor beta chains in this list originate from one sample, sequenced in a study of cytomegalovirus exposure and HLA in healthy donors. Primers included in the PCR were 60 Vbeta and 13 Jbeta primers. The data were produced by immunoSEQ multiplex PCR, yet TCRdb's version contains in-frame clones alone and is incomplete. The sample contains fewer than 250,000 clones, about 81% of which appear only once. Source material: PBMCs. The receptors originated from a man between 35 and 55 years old in good health and CMV-seropositive.

The chain is built from TRBV6-5 and TRBJ1-5; TRBD1 might be the D (5 bases). CDR1 is MNHEY, CDR2 SVGAGI, per germline. CDR3 size: 15 residues. Trimming cost V 2 bases and J 4 bases, with 12 bases left between them. CDR3 sequence reads: CASSYRGSTNQPQHF. The CDR3 DNA reads TGTGCCAGCAGTTACAGGGGCAGTACTAATCAGCCCCAGCATTTT.

The chain links TRBV11-2 to TRBJ1-1; no reliable D call. Germline CDR1 is SGHAT and CDR2 is FQNNGV. The length of the CDR3 is 15 residues. Trimming stripped 5 bases from V and 1 base from J, with 14 bases between. DNA of the CDR3: TGTGCCAGCAGCCCCTACCCCGAGAGGAACACTGAAGCTTTCTTT. It specifies CASSPYPERNTEAFF.

This chain links TRBV15 with TRBJ2-1; 10 nucleotides match TRBD2. This CDR3 is 15 amino acids long. V was clipped by 4 bases and J by 8 bases; unmatched bases: 8. CDR1 and CDR2 from the germline V gene are LNHNV and YYDKDF (reference sequence). CDR3 in DNA: TGTGCCACCAGCATTGGACTAGCGGCCGGGGATGAGCAGTTCTTC. Amino acid sequence: CATSIGLAAGDEQFF.

The gene calls are TRBV6-1 and TRBJ2-5; TRBD2 is a possible D gene (6 bases). V lost 3 bases and J lost 1, with 12 bases in between. The CDR3 covers 15 residues. Germline V gene sequence: CDR1 MNHNS, CDR2 SASEGT. CDR3 bases: TGTGCCAGCAGTGACCGGGGTAGCGGCCAAGAGACCCAGTACTTC. It yields the protein CASSDRGSGQETQYF.

The table lists this clone with a few counts. This chain joins TRBV6-5 and TRBJ2-7; TRBD1 matches at 8 bases. Germline V gene data show CDR1 as MNHEY and CDR2 as SVGAGI. With 6 bases clipped from V and 7 bases from J, the junction kept 11 bases outside the gene matches. The CDR3 loop spans 14 amino acids. The CDR3 is CASSRGTGLDEQYF. The CDR3 nucleotides are TGTGCCAGCAGCCGGGGGACAGGCCTGGATGAGCAGTACTTC.

J is TRBJ2-7 and V is TRBV27; 8 bases align to TRBD2. J lost 4 bases, V lost 5 bases, and 7 bases had no gene match. Germline lookup yields CDR1 MNHEY and CDR2 SMNVEV (reference sequence). This CDR3 has 14 residues. The CDR3 spells CASSLGGGIYEQYF. The CDR3 bases are TGTGCCAGCAGTCTCGGGGGGGGGATTTACGAGCAGTACTTC.

This clone has a single count. This chain joins TRBV6-1 and TRBJ2-1; D gene unclear. Trimming pared 4 bases from V and 0 bases from J, leaving 13 bases between. The CDR3 totals 16 residues. The germline V gene has CDR1 MNHNS and CDR2 SASEGT. Here the CDR3 reads CASSGYRPSSYNEQFF. DNA for the CDR3: TGTGCCAGCAGTGGATACCGCCCTAGCTCCTACAATGAGCAGTTCTTC.

This sequence joins TRBV2 and TRBJ2-5; the match to TRBD2 covers 11 bases. This CDR3 is built from 15 residues. The germline V gene has CDR1 SNHLY and CDR2 FYNNEI. Trimming at V came to 4 bases and at J to 1 base, leaving 2 bases not matched to a gene. The CDR3, as DNA: TGTGCCAGCAGTGGGGGACTAGCGGCCCAAGAGACCCAGTACTTC. Its protein product is CASSGGLAAQETQYF.

V is TRBV6-5 and J is TRBJ1-1, with no clear D. Germline CDR1 reads MNHEY; CDR2 reads SVGAGI. This CDR3 is built from 13 residues. Trimming stripped 3 bases from V and 4 bases from J, with 9 bases between. The CDR3 coding sequence is TGTGCCAGCAGTTATCGGGTTGGCACTGAAGCTTTCTTT. Residues: CASSYRVGTEAFF.

V gene TRBV28 combines with J gene TRBJ2-1; unclear D gene. CDR3 length: 12 amino acids. The germline gives CDR1 MDHEN, CDR2 SYDVKM. Trimming stripped 7 bases from V and 8 bases from J, with 12 bases between. CDR3 sequence reads: CASNVALDEQFF. The CDR3, as DNA: TGTGCCAGCAACGTAGCACTTGATGAGCAGTTCTTC.

The rearrangement links TRBV6-1 to TRBJ2-6, with 8 positions matching TRBD1. The germline gives CDR1 MNHNS, CDR2 SASEGT. This CDR3 is built from 14 residues. Losses at the gene ends were 3 bases for V and 12 bases for J; bases not matched to a gene: 7. CDR3 loop: CASSDRDRPTVLTF. The CDR3 DNA is TGTGCCAGCAGTGACCGGGACAGGCCCACCGTCCTGACTTTC.

The genes are TRBV5-1 and TRBJ2-2; D gene unclear. Trimming shortened V by 4 bases and J by 6 bases, and 13 bases separated the two germline ends. CDR3 length equals 14 residues. Germline V gives CDR1 SGHRS, CDR2 YFSETQ. CDR3 bases: TGCGCCAGCAGCCCGACGCCAGAGGCCGGGGAGCTGTTTTTT. Residues: CASSPTPEAGELFF.

V usage is TRBV19 and J usage is TRBJ2-7, with 7 bases aligning to TRBD2. V gave up 3 bases and J gave up 7 bases; unmatched junction bases: 9. The CDR3 extends over 14 amino acids. Germline-derived CDR1 and CDR2 are LNHDA and SQIVND (reference sequence). CDR3 sequence (DNA): TGTGCCAGTAGTATTGGGGCGGGAGTGGGAGAGCAGTACGTC. Translating it yields CASSIGAGVGEQYV.

V gene TRBV25-1 combines with J gene TRBJ1-6; D possibly corresponds to TRBD1 (6 bases). Germline assignment: CDR1 MGHDK and CDR2 SYGVNS. V shed 0 bases and J shed 7 bases, with 10 bases lying between them. The CDR3 spans 15 residues. The CDR3 loop is CASSEYNRANSPLHF. DNA of the CDR3: TGTGCCAGCAGTGAATATAACAGGGCGAATTCACCCCTCCACTTT.

The chain couples TRBV10-3 to TRBJ1-1; D is ambiguous. CDR1 and CDR2 from the germline V gene are ENHRY and SYGVKD. V shed 0 bases and J shed 1 base, with 6 bases lying between them. The CDR3 consists of 14 residues. CDR3 DNA sequence: TGTGCCATCAGTGAGTCGGGCCCGAACACTGAAGCTTTCTTT. Translation: CAISESGPNTEAFF.